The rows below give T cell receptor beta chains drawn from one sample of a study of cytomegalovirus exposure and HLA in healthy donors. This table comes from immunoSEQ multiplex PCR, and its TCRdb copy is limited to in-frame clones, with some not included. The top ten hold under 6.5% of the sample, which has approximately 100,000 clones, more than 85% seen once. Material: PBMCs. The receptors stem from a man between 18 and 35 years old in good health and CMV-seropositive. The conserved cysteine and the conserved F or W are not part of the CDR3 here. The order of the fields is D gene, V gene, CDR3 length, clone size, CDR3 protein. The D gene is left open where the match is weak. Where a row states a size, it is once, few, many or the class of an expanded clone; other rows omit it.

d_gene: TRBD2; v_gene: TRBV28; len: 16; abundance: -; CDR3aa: ASSLSGTSGIRSYEQY
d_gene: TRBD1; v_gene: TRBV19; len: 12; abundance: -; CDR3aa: ASSIRDSPYEQY
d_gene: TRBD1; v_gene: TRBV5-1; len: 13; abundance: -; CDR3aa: ASSLGQGAVDEQF
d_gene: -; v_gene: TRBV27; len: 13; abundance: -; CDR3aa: ASSVAGASSYEQY
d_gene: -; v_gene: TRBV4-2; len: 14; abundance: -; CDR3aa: ASSQDVGGLSYEQY
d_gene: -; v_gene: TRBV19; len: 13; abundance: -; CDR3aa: ASSIQGRSTGELF
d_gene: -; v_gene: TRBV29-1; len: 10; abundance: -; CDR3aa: SVPRPSGGYT
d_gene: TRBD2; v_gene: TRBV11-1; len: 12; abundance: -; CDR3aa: ASSFSGTTYEQY
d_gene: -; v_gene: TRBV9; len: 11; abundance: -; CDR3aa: ASSGQQRYGYT
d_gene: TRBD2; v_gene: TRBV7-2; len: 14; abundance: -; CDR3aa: ASSLVGGTSSYEQY
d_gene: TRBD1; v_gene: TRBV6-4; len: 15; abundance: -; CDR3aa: ASVDREWNSYNSPLH
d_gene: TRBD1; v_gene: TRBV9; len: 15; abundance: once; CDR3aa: ASSPRDRGLPDYGYT
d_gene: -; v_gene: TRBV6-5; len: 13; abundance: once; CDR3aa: ASSYAFGGGVGYT
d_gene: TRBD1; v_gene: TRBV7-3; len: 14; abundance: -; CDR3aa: ASSGGTGVSTDTQY
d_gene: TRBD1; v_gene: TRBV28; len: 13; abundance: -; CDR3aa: ASSRGTGGYNEQF
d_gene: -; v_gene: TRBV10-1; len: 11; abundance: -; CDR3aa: ARHLDSSHEQY
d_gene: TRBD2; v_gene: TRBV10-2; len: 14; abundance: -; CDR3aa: ASSPSGGASYNEQF
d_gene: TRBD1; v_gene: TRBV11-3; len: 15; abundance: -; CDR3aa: ASSPLGQGPLADGYT
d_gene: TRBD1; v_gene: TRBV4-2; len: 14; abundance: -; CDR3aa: ASSVAATGSSYEQY
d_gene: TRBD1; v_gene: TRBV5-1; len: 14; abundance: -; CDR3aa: ASKTGTGTQNTEAF
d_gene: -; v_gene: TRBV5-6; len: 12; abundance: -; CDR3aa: ASSLVRGSFEQY
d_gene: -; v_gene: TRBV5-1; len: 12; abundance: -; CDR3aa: ASSPTGVLDEQY
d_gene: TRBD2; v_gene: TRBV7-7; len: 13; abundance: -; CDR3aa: ASSSGLAGQETQY
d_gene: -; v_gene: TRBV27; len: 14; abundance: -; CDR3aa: ASSTRGRGFNYGYT
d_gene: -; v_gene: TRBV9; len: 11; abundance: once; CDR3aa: ASSVRGRNEQF
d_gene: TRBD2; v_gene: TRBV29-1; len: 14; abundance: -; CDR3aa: SVDDQTSGEQETQY
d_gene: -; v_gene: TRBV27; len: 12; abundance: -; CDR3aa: ASSLYGDVYEQY
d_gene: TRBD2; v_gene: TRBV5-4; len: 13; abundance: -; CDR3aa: ASSFWTSGTDTQY
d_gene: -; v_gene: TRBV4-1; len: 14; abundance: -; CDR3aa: ASSRGLAGKNEKLF
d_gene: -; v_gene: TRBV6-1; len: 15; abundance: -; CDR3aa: ASSERGWSGSTDTQY
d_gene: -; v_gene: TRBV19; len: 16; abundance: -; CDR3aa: ASSRRGIQFNLNTEAF
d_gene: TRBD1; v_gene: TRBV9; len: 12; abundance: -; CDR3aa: ASTQGTVYNEQF
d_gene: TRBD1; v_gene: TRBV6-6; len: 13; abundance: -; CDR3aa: ASSYPGGQGGGYT
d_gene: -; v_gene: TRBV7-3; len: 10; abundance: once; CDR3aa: ASSSAGGTQY
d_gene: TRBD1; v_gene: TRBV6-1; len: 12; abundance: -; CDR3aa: ASGTGVLGSPLH
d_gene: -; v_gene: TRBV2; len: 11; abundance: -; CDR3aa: ASSGGQNTEAF
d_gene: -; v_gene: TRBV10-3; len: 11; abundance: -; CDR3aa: AISGIQGHEQY
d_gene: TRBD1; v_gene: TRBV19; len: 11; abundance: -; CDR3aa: ASSFDRDNGYT
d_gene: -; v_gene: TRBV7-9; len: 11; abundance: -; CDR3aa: ASSSIVNTEAF
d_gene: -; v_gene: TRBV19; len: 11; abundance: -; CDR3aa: ASSAGPYNEQF
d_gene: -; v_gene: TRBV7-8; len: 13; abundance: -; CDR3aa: ASSLAGVRIGELF
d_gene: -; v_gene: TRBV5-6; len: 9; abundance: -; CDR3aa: ASSQGYGYT
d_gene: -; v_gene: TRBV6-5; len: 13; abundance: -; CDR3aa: ASRGQRSGTDTQY
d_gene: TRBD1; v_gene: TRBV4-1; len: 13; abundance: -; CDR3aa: ASSQDPGQAYRYT
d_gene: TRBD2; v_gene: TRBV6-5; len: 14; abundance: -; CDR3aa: ASSYSVLAGGSEQF
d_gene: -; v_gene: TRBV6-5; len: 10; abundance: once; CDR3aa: ASSFSQGGYT
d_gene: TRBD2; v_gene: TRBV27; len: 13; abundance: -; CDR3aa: ASSLGTSGVDEQF
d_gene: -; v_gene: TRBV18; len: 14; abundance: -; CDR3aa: ASSLREPLNTGELF
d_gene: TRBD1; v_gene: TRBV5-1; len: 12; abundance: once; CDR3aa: ASSLEGAEYEQY
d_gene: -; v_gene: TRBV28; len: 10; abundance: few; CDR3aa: ASSSMLYEQY
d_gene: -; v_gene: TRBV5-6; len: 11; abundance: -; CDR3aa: ASSPQLNTEAF
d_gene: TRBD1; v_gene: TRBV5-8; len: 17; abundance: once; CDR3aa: ASSLALTPGQGVTGELF
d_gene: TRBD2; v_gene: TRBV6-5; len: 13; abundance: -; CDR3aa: ASSRLAGGYTEQY
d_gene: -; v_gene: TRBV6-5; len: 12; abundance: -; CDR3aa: ASSYSRGYTEAF
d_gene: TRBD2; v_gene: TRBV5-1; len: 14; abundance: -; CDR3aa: ASSIGLAANTGELF